The 20 T cell receptor beta chains listed next were all sequenced from one sample in a study of monozygotic twins with inflammatory bowel disease. After re-calling the 5' RACE reads, TCRdb lists one entry per CDR3 protein, DNA absent. Recorded for this sample: around 410,000 distinct CDR3 sequences. The material sequenced was blood. Source of these receptors: a human donor with ulcerative colitis or Crohn's disease, or a healthy co-twin of an affected twin (not recorded which).

The chain links TRBV9 to TRBJ2-3; TCRdb gives TRBD1 as the D gene, but with no DNA this cannot be confirmed. This CDR3 has 15 residues. Germline CDR1 is SGDLS and CDR2 is YYNGEE. CDR3 residues: CASSVNPGSTDTQYF.

The chain couples TRBV5-1 to TRBJ2-7. The germline V gene has CDR1 SGHRS and CDR2 YFSETQ. The CDR3 is 12 amino acids. The CDR3 sequence is CASSFGTYEQYF.

J is TRBJ1-3 and V is TRBV5-1. This CDR3 contains 16 residues. Germline V gives CDR1 SGHRS, CDR2 YFSETQ. The CDR3 sequence: CASRDRSATSGNTIYF.

The chain has TRBV12-3 or TRBV12-4 and TRBJ1-5. CDR3 length: 15 amino acids. The CDR3 is CASSLNHLLTQPQHF.

V usage is TRBV5-1 and J usage is TRBJ1-2. In germline, CDR1 is SGHRS, CDR2 YFSETQ. The CDR3 spans 14 residues. The CDR3 loop is CASSLGGRDYGYTF.

The V gene is TRBV29-1, the J gene TRBJ2-7; without DNA, the TCRdb call of TRBD1 cannot be checked. The CDR3 is made up of 15 amino acids. The germline V gene encodes CDR1 SQVTM and CDR2 ANQGSEA. The CDR3 loop reads CSVEGPEDRAYEQYF.

The chain combines TRBV5-1 with TRBJ2-5; checking the TCRdb D call of TRBD1 is not possible without DNA. The germline V gene encodes CDR1 SGHRS and CDR2 YFSETQ. The CDR3 covers 17 residues. The chain's CDR3 is CASSNLPGTANQETQYF.

This chain joins TRBV18 and TRBJ2-2; TCRdb lists TRBD1, though no DNA is available to test this call. The CDR3 has 20 residues. Per germline, CDR1 KGHSH and CDR2 LQKENI. The CDR3 region is CASSTKKRQGTDKNTGELFF.

The chain employs TRBV11-2 and TRBJ2-4. Germline assignment: CDR1 SGHAT and CDR2 FQNNGV. This CDR3 has 13 amino acids. The CDR3 here is CASSSDQTDIQYF.

This chain links TRBV20-1 with TRBJ2-6. In germline, CDR1 is DFQATT, CDR2 SNEGSKA (reference sequence). The CDR3 length is 17 residues. CDR3 loop: CSARSSSLNHGANVLTF.

The chain joins TRBV20-1 to TRBJ1-2. The CDR3 loop spans 14 amino acids. The germline gives CDR1 DFQATT, CDR2 SNEGSKA (reference sequence). This CDR3 reads CSATPVGLDYGYTF.

The rearrangement uses TRBV3-1 and TRBJ1-2; TCRdb indicates TRBD1, and absent DNA this call remains unverified. There are 18 residues in the CDR3. The germline V gene has CDR1 LGHDT and CDR2 YNNKEL (reference sequence). The CDR3 here is CASSQALYRETANYGYTF. The full variable domain, rest sourced from reference TRBV3-1 and TRBJ1-2, is DTAVSQTPKYLVTQMGNDKSIKCEQNLGHDTMYWYKQDSKKFLKIMFSYNNKELIINETVPNRFSPKSPDKAHLNLHINSLELGDSAVYFCASSQALYRETANYGYTFGSGTRLTVV.

The CDR3 sequence is CASSVGLATDTQYF. V usage is TRBV7-9 and J usage is TRBJ2-3. Per germline, CDR1 SEHNR and CDR2 FQNEAQ (reference sequence). CDR3 size: 14 residues.

V usage is TRBV4-3 and J usage is TRBJ1-2. Germline V CDR1 and CDR2: LGHNA, YSLEER. The CDR3 length is 16 residues. CDR3: CASSRDFLPLNYGYTF.

The CDR3 loop reads CASSLSGGDIQYF. The V call is TRBV7-3, the J call TRBJ2-4; checking the TCRdb D call of TRBD1 is not possible without DNA. CDR1 is SGHTA, CDR2 FQGTGA, per germline. The CDR3 contains 13 residues.

The chain joins TRBV6-2 or TRBV6-3 to TRBJ2-2; the D call of TRBD1 rests on TCRdb alone, since no DNA is present to check it. CDR1 MNHEY and CDR2 SVGEGT come from the germline V gene. The CDR3 extends over 17 amino acids. The CDR3 is CASSRYLRGLNTGELFF.

V usage is TRBV24-1 and J usage is TRBJ2-2; TCRdb returns TRBD1, unconfirmable since there is no DNA. The CDR3 runs to 16 residues. CDR1 KGHDR and CDR2 SFDVKD come from the germline V gene. CDR3 residues: CATSARTGRNTGELFF.

This chain uses TRBV19 with TRBJ2-5; TCRdb's D gene call, TRBD1, goes unchecked for lack of DNA. The CDR3 runs 14 residues. Germline CDR1 and CDR2: LNHDA and SQIVND (reference sequence). The CDR3 is CASRGPGSEKTQYF.

The chain links TRBV6-1 to TRBJ1-2; there is no DNA to check the TCRdb D call of TRBD1. Germline V CDR1 and CDR2: MNHNS, SASEGT. The CDR3 runs 15 residues. The CDR3 sequence: CASSREGGPDYGYTF.

V and J are TRBV12-3 or TRBV12-4 and TRBJ2-1. This CDR3 is built from 16 residues. CDR3: CASSRATESSYNEQFF.